The 15 T cell receptor beta chains presented below share a single source sample, sequenced in a study of early T cells in non-severe SARS-CoV-2 infection. Via MiXCR, TCRdb re-called the 5' RACE reads, giving one row per CDR3 protein. There are over 60,000 distinct CDR3 sequences in the sample; 9.5% occur only once, and just under 6% lies in the top ten. Specimen: whole blood. Source of these receptors: an adult who was a healthcare worker with PCR-confirmed SARS-CoV-2 infection or an uninfected control (not recorded which).

There are many counts of this clonotype. The chain couples TRBV27 to TRBJ1-5, with a possible D match to TRBD1 (5 bases). Germline-derived CDR1 and CDR2 are MNHEY and SMNVEV (reference sequence). This CDR3 is built from 15 residues. V gave up 6 bases and J gave up 2 bases, with 14 bases separating them. The CDR3 nucleotides read TGTGCCAGCAGCCCGGGGGTTAGTGGCAATCAGCCCCAGCATTTT. Translating gives CASSPGVSGNQPQHF.

This clonotype has at least ten counts. This chain connects TRBV20-1 to TRBJ2-3; unclear D gene. Trimming shortened V by 0 bases and J by 5 bases, and 12 bases separated the two germline ends. Germline values: CDR1 DFQATT, CDR2 SNEGSKA (reference sequence). CDR3 length equals 14 residues. The CDR3 region has the DNA TGCAGTGCTAGAGACACCCTGGGGTTAGATACGCAGTATTTT. It specifies CSARDTLGLDTQYF.

This clonotype was seen repeatedly, ten times or more. The chain uses TRBV28 and TRBJ2-1; the match to TRBD2 covers 10 bases. This CDR3 is built from 14 residues. Germline V lookup: CDR1 MDHEN, CDR2 SYDVKM. The junction had 6 bases not matched to a gene; V was cut back by 4 bases and J by 9 bases. The CDR3 reads CASSSAGGHVEQFF. CDR3 nucleotides: TGTGCCAGCAGTTCAGCGGGAGGGCATGTTGAGCAGTTCTTC.

In this sample, this clonotype turned up many times. The chain carries TRBV29-1 and TRBJ2-7; D gene ambiguous. CDR1 and CDR2 from the germline V gene are SQVTM and ANQGSEA. The CDR3 runs to 15 residues. V lost 0 bases and J lost 0, with 12 bases in between. CDR3 protein: CSVEDTVSFSYEQYF. The CDR3 coding sequence is TGCAGCGTTGAAGATACCGTGAGCTTCTCCTACGAGCAGTACTTC.

This chain connects TRBV12-3 or TRBV12-4 to TRBJ1-1, with D perhaps TRBD1 (5 bases). V shed 3 bases and J shed 1 base, with 12 bases lying between them. The CDR3 sequence is 15 residues long. The CDR3 loop reads CASSFGPRANTEAFF. The DNA for the CDR3 is TGTGCCAGCAGTTTTGGTCCCAGGGCGAACACTGAAGCTTTCTTT.

The sample holds a few counts of this clonotype. The gene calls are TRBV19 and TRBJ2-7; 8 bases match TRBD2. This CDR3 has 15 residues. With 3 bases clipped from V and 1 base from J, the junction kept 5 bases outside the gene matches. CDR1 and CDR2 from the germline V gene are LNHDA and SQIVND (reference sequence). CDR3 nucleotide sequence: TGTGCCAGTAGTATTGGCGTAGCGGGGTCCTACGAGCAGTACTTC. This sequence encodes CASSIGVAGSYEQYF. Full variable domain (remainder filled in from reference TRBV19 and TRBJ2-7): DGGITQSPKYLFRKEGQNVTLSCEQNLNHDAMYWYRQDPGQGLRLIYYSQIVNDFQKGDIAEGYSVSREKKESFPLTVTSAQKNPTAFYLCASSIGVAGSYEQYFGPGTRLTVT.

This clonotype occurred a few times. The V gene is TRBV14, the J gene TRBJ2-7, with D perhaps TRBD1 (5 bases). Per germline, CDR1 SGHDN and CDR2 FVKESK. Trimming cost V 4 bases and J 0 bases, with 13 bases left between them. The CDR3 length is 15 residues. The CDR3 coding sequence is TGTGCCAGCAGCCCCGACCAGGGAAGCTCCTACGAGCAGTACTTC. Residues: CASSPDQGSSYEQYF.

In its sample, this clonotype was seen many times. The chain uses TRBV7-8 and TRBJ2-1; TRBD2 agrees at 7 bases. Germline-derived CDR1 and CDR2 are SGHVS and FQNEAQ. The CDR3 has 15 amino acids. V lost 5 bases to trimming and J lost 3 bases; unmatched junction nucleotides: 7. CDR3 protein: CASSPAGVGYNEQFF. The CDR3 region has the DNA TGTGCCAGCAGCCCGGCGGGAGTTGGCTACAATGAGCAGTTCTTC.

This clonotype was seen repeatedly, ten times or more. The chain uses TRBV7-9 and TRBJ1-1, with 8 nucleotides matching TRBD1. Losses at the gene ends were 5 bases for V and 1 base for J; bases not matched to a gene: 9. This CDR3 contains 16 residues. Germline assignment: CDR1 SEHNR and CDR2 FQNEAQ (reference sequence). The chain's CDR3 is CASSPTRTGKNTEAFF. The CDR3 DNA sequence: TGTGCCAGCAGCCCTACCAGGACAGGGAAGAACACTGAAGCTTTCTTT.

This clonotype occurred many times. The V and J genes are TRBV7-9 and TRBJ1-1; D gene unclear. Germline CDR1 and CDR2: SEHNR and FQNEAQ (reference sequence). Trimming took off 2 bases at V and 1 base at J, with 11 bases between the two ends. The CDR3 consists of 15 residues. CDR3 coding DNA: TGTGCCAGCAGCTTAATGGGGTCGGGGAACACTGAAGCTTTCTTT. The encoded protein is CASSLMGSGNTEAFF.

CDR3 in amino acids: CASSFRGTTYEQYF. The CDR3 coding sequence is TGTGCCAGCAGTTTCAGGGGCACCACCTACGAGCAGTACTTC. The chain joins TRBV12-3 or TRBV12-4 to TRBJ2-7, with D possibly matching TRBD1 (6 bases). There are 14 residues in the CDR3. Trimming shortened V by 3 bases and J by 2 bases, and 11 bases separated the two germline ends.

This clonotype has more than one count but fewer than ten. The rearrangement links TRBV7-2 to TRBJ2-5; 7 bases line up with TRBD2. The CDR3 has 15 amino acids. From germline, CDR1 is SGHTA and CDR2 FQGNSA. V lost 6 bases to trimming and J lost 2 bases; unmatched junction nucleotides: 9. The CDR3: CASRDLAGLQETQYF. CDR3 in DNA: TGTGCCAGCAGGGACTTAGCGGGTCTACAAGAGACCCAGTACTTC.

This clonotype was observed at least ten times. The rearrangement joins TRBV5-1 to TRBJ2-1, with 12 positions matching TRBD2. Losses at the gene ends were 2 bases for V and 12 bases for J; bases not matched to a gene: 3. Germline values: CDR1 SGHRS, CDR2 YFSETQ. The CDR3 is 13 residues long. The DNA of the CDR3 is TGCGCCAGCAGCTTTCTAGCGGGGGGGCCGCAGTTCTTC. Translation: CASSFLAGGPQFF.

This clonotype was observed a handful of times. The chain links TRBV7-9 to TRBJ2-7; no definite D call. The germline gives CDR1 SEHNR, CDR2 FQNEAQ (reference sequence). V lost 1 base and J 2 bases, leaving 3 bases between the germline ends. This CDR3 spans 12 amino acids. Here the CDR3 reads CASSLGTYEQYF. The CDR3 bases are TGTGCCAGCAGCTTAGGTACCTACGAGCAGTACTTC.

The chain is built from TRBV2 and TRBJ2-1; D might be TRBD2 (5 bases). V was trimmed by 4 bases and J by 5 bases, leaving 12 bases between them. There are 14 residues in the CDR3. CDR1 SNHLY and CDR2 FYNNEI come from the germline V gene. This CDR3 reads CASSGTQANNEQFF. The CDR3 nucleotides are TGTGCCAGCAGTGGGACTCAGGCTAACAATGAGCAGTTCTTC.